This TCR beta chain appears in the sequencing data of a study of T cells in Graves' hyperthyroidism and ophthalmopathy. Study in general: Peripheral blood was drawn at first diagnosis, prior to all treatment.

Researchers amplified the TCR beta CDR3 regions from RNA transcripts. A set of HTBI primers served as the primers for a first-round RT-PCR of the TCR CDR3. MiXCR, run by TCRdb on the multiplex PCR reads, gives a single entry per CDR3 protein. This table holds hundreds of thousands of distinct CDR3 sequences, more than 13% found once. Sample: blood. This receptor was obtained from a man aged 45-60 years with Graves' ophthalmopathy.

CDR3 residues: CASSLIPTTRGSYNEQFF. The CDR3 bases are TGTGCCAGCAGCTTAATACCGACTACCCGAGGAAGCTACAATGAGCAGTTCTTC. The chain has TRBV7-8 and TRBJ2-1, with D perhaps matching TRBD2 (5 bases). The CDR3 covers 18 residues. V lost 2 bases, J lost 3 bases, and 20 bases lay in between. Germline lookup yields CDR1 SGHVS and CDR2 FQNEAQ. Complete variable domain (other parts from reference TRBV7-8 and TRBJ2-1): GAGVSQSPRYKVAKRGQDVALRCDPISGHVSLFWYQQALGQGPEFLTYFQNEAQLDKSGLPSDRFFAERPEGSVSTLKIQRTQQEDSAVYLCASSLIPTTRGSYNEQFFGPGTRLTVL.